A single sample is the source of the 5 T cell receptor beta chains below, sequenced in a study of blood T cell repertoires in COVID-19. The repertoire was sequenced with immunoSEQ multiplex PCR; TCRdb's copy has only in-frame clones and lacks some. This repertoire shows 120,000 or so clones, 90% found once; its top ten account for about 4%. The material sequenced was peripheral blood. Receptor source: a man between 45 and 60 years old with active COVID-19.

In its sample, this clone was seen a few times. V is TRBV5-8 and J is TRBJ1-5; D possibly corresponds to TRBD1 (6 bases). Germline assignment: CDR1 SGHTS and CDR2 YDEGEE. The length of the CDR3 is 16 residues. V lost 0 bases to trimming and J lost 2 bases, with 12 bases between them. CDR3 sequence (DNA): TGTGCCAGCAGCTTGGAGCCAGGGGCGGGCAATCAGCCCCAGCATTTT. Amino acids: CASSLEPGAGNQPQHF.

CDR3 sequence (DNA): TGTGCCAGTAGTGCCGGGACAGCAAACACAAATTCACCCCTCCACTTT. As protein: CASSAGTANTNSPLHF. V usage is TRBV19 and J usage is TRBJ1-6, with 7 bases identical to TRBD1. The V gene's germline CDR1 is LNHDA and CDR2 SQIVND (reference sequence). The CDR3 spans 16 residues. Trimming cost V 5 bases and J 7 bases; bases outside gene matches: 11. The full variable domain, with the rest looked up from reference TRBV19 and TRBJ1-6, is DGGITQSPKYLFRKEGQNVTLSCEQNLNHDAMYWYRQDPGQGLRLIYYSQIVNDFQKGDIAEGYSVSREKKESFPLTVTSAQKNPTAFYLCASSAGTANTNSPLHFGNGTRLTVT.

In DNA form, the CDR3 reads TGTGCCAGCAGCCATGCGCCCGCGTCAGCGATTAATTCACCCCTCCACTTT. Encoded protein: CASSHAPASAINSPLHF. The V call is TRBV3-1 (or the pseudogene TRBV3-2), the J call TRBJ1-6; D is ambiguous. Germline V gene data show CDR1 as LGHDT and CDR2 as YNNKEL (reference sequence). The V gene lost 3 bases and the J gene lost 6 bases, with 18 bases spanning the gap. This CDR3 is built from 17 residues.

The V call is TRBV3-1 (or the pseudogene TRBV3-2), the J call TRBJ2-6; tentative D call: TRBD2 (7 bases). The CDR3 has 19 amino acids. Germline assignment: CDR1 LGHDT and CDR2 YNNKEL (reference sequence). V was pared by 0 bases and J by 0 bases, with 15 bases between. CDR3 residues: CASSQELGGPLSGANVLTF. The CDR3 nucleotides read TGTGCCAGCAGCCAAGAATTGGGGGGGCCACTCTCTGGGGCCAACGTCCTGACTTTC.

The chain is built from TRBV6-5 and TRBJ1-2; the match to TRBD1 covers 8 bases. Germline CDR1 MNHEY, CDR2 SVGAGI. This CDR3 has 15 residues. With 5 bases clipped from V and 2 bases from J, the junction kept 7 bases outside the gene matches. The CDR3, as DNA: TGTGCCAGCAGTCCCCGGACAGGGCACAACTATGGCTACACCTTC. Encoded protein: CASSPRTGHNYGYTF.